The rows below give T cell receptor beta chains drawn from one sample of a study of shared T cell receptors in the human thymus. Assay used: immunoSEQ multiplex PCR; TCRdb lists only in-frame clones, some missing. Among some 720,000 clones listed, around 89% were seen once. The sample was also linked to a second study, of human thymus T cells.

Specimen: thymocytes. These receptors all stem from a boy under two years old with a congenital heart defect. Each CDR3 is given with its conserved first and last residue. Fields, in order: D gene, J gene, V gene, clone size, CDR3 DNA, CDR3 protein. A D gene is named only where the DNA matches it firmly. The listing skips clone size in some rows; elsewhere it reads once, few, many or a size class.

d_gene: TRBD2; j_gene: TRBJ2-1; v_gene: TRBV2; abundance: once; CDR3nt: TGTGCCAGCAGTGAAATCCTTAGCGGGAGGATTAATGAGCAGTTCTTC; CDR3aa: CASSEILSGRINEQFF
d_gene: TRBD1; j_gene: TRBJ1-3; v_gene: TRBV28; abundance: .; CDR3nt: TGTGCCAGCAGCCACCGCGGGGACAGGGGAAACACCATATATTTT; CDR3aa: CASSHRGDRGNTIYF
d_gene: .; j_gene: TRBJ1-1; v_gene: TRBV6-1; abundance: .; CDR3nt: TGTGCCAGCAAGGCGGCTGAAGCTTTCTTT; CDR3aa: CASKAAEAFF
d_gene: .; j_gene: TRBJ1-2; v_gene: TRBV6-1; abundance: once; CDR3nt: TGTGCCAGCAGTGTCCACCCCCTCCGGACACAACGAGTATTGGGTCATGGCTACACCTTC; CDR3aa: CASSVHPLRTQRVLGHGYTF
d_gene: TRBD1; j_gene: TRBJ2-6; v_gene: TRBV14; abundance: .; CDR3nt: TGTGCCAGCAGCCGGGACAGGGGAACTGGGGCCAACGTCCTGACTTTC; CDR3aa: CASSRDRGTGANVLTF
d_gene: TRBD1; j_gene: TRBJ1-2; v_gene: TRBV7-6; abundance: .; CDR3nt: TGTGCCAGCAGCCAAATGACAGGGAAGCGCACCTTC; CDR3aa: CASSQMTGKRTF
d_gene: TRBD1; j_gene: TRBJ2-1; v_gene: TRBV5-4; abundance: .; CDR3nt: TGTGCCAGCAGCTTGATGGGACAGTACAATGAGCAGTTCTTC; CDR3aa: CASSLMGQYNEQFF
d_gene: TRBD1; j_gene: TRBJ2-3; v_gene: TRBV2; abundance: .; CDR3nt: TGTGCCAGCAGTGAAGCACCTGGACAGGGGACCGATACGCAGTATTTT; CDR3aa: CASSEAPGQGTDTQYF
d_gene: TRBD1; j_gene: TRBJ1-2; v_gene: TRBV25-1; abundance: few; CDR3nt: TGTGCCAGCACCAAAGGGACAGGGGAGGAGGATGGCTACACCTTC; CDR3aa: CASTKGTGEEDGYTF
d_gene: .; j_gene: TRBJ1-2; v_gene: TRBV6-1; abundance: .; CDR3nt: TGTGCCAGCAGTGAACAGGGCTATGGCTACACCTTC; CDR3aa: CASSEQGYGYTF
d_gene: TRBD2; j_gene: TRBJ2-1; v_gene: TRBV25-1; abundance: .; CDR3nt: TGTGCCAGCAGTGAATATGGTGCGGCGGGAGTAAATGAGCAGTTCTTC; CDR3aa: CASSEYGAAGVNEQFF
d_gene: TRBD2; j_gene: TRBJ2-7; v_gene: TRBV5-1; abundance: .; CDR3nt: TGCGCCAGCAGCTTCGGACTAGCGGGAGGGAGCTCCTACGAGCAGTACTTC; CDR3aa: CASSFGLAGGSSYEQYF
d_gene: .; j_gene: TRBJ1-2; v_gene: TRBV5-4; abundance: .; CDR3nt: TGTGCCAGCAGCTTGGACTCCCTTGTTAACGCCTTC; CDR3aa: CASSLDSLVNAF
d_gene: TRBD1; j_gene: TRBJ1-5; v_gene: TRBV6-6; abundance: .; CDR3nt: TGTGCCAGCAGTTACCTACAGGGGGCTCGAAATCAGCCCCAGCATTTT; CDR3aa: CASSYLQGARNQPQHF
d_gene: TRBD1; j_gene: TRBJ1-2; v_gene: TRBV5-6; abundance: .; CDR3nt: TGTGCCAGCAGCCAAGACAGGGGTAAATATGGCTACACCTTC; CDR3aa: CASSQDRGKYGYTF
d_gene: .; j_gene: TRBJ2-1; v_gene: TRBV4-1; abundance: .; CDR3nt: TGCGCCAGCAGCCAAGATTGGCTAGCGCTTGCATCCTACAATGAGCAGTTCTTC; CDR3aa: CASSQDWLALASYNEQFF
d_gene: TRBD1; j_gene: TRBJ1-2; v_gene: TRBV5-6; abundance: few; CDR3nt: TGTGCCAGCAGCTCTTCCAGGGGGCTGGGCTATGGCTACACCTTC; CDR3aa: CASSSSRGLGYGYTF
d_gene: .; j_gene: TRBJ2-7; v_gene: TRBV28; abundance: .; CDR3nt: TGTGCCAGCAGTTCAACGGGACACTCCTACGAGCAGTACTTC; CDR3aa: CASSSTGHSYEQYF
d_gene: TRBD1; j_gene: TRBJ2-6; v_gene: TRBV19; abundance: .; CDR3nt: TGTGCCAGTAGCAACCCTAAGGACAGGGTTGGGGCCAACGTCCTGACTTTC; CDR3aa: CASSNPKDRVGANVLTF
d_gene: .; j_gene: TRBJ2-1; v_gene: TRBV14; abundance: .; CDR3nt: TGTGCCAGCAGCCAAGGTCGTAGAACCTACAATGAGCAGTTCTTC; CDR3aa: CASSQGRRTYNEQFF
d_gene: .; j_gene: TRBJ2-1; v_gene: TRBV27; abundance: .; CDR3nt: TGTGCCATCTCCAGCATTCCGGGTTCCCAACCCCTAAATGAGCAGTTCTTC; CDR3aa: CAISSIPGSQPLNEQFF
d_gene: .; j_gene: TRBJ1-4; v_gene: TRBV4-1; abundance: few; CDR3nt: TGCGCCAGCAGCCAAGAGTGGCAACCCCCAGGGGAAAAACTGTTTTTT; CDR3aa: CASSQEWQPPGEKLFF
d_gene: .; j_gene: TRBJ2-5; v_gene: TRBV11-3; abundance: .; CDR3nt: TGTGCCAGCAGCTCTCGCCCCGACGGGGAGACCCAGTACTTC; CDR3aa: CASSSRPDGETQYF
d_gene: .; j_gene: TRBJ1-3; v_gene: TRBV13; abundance: few; CDR3nt: TGTGCCAGCAGCCCCAACTCTGGAAACACCATATATTTT; CDR3aa: CASSPNSGNTIYF
d_gene: TRBD2; j_gene: TRBJ2-7; v_gene: TRBV5-4; abundance: .; CDR3nt: TGTGCCAGCAGCTCCTGGACTAGTCGGTACGAGCAGTACTTC; CDR3aa: CASSSWTSRYEQYF
d_gene: .; j_gene: TRBJ2-3; v_gene: TRBV5-1; abundance: .; CDR3nt: TGCGCCAGCAGCCGGTCTAGCGCGGGTATGAAGGCGTCGACAGATACGCAGTATTTT; CDR3aa: CASSRSSAGMKASTDTQYF
d_gene: TRBD1; j_gene: TRBJ1-2; v_gene: TRBV5-6; abundance: few; CDR3nt: TGTGCCAGCAGCTATAGGACAGGACCGTATGGCTACACCTTC; CDR3aa: CASSYRTGPYGYTF
d_gene: TRBD2; j_gene: TRBJ2-1; v_gene: TRBV6-5; abundance: .; CDR3nt: TGTGCCAGCAGTTTGAGCGGGAGGAACTACAATGAGCAGTTCTTC; CDR3aa: CASSLSGRNYNEQFF
d_gene: .; j_gene: TRBJ2-7; v_gene: TRBV4-3; abundance: .; CDR3nt: TGCGCCAGCAGCCTTCGGGGCGGGGGCAGTAGCGGTCGCGAGCAGTACTTC; CDR3aa: CASSLRGGGSSGREQYF
d_gene: TRBD1; j_gene: TRBJ2-4; v_gene: TRBV7-2; abundance: .; CDR3nt: TGTGCCAGCAGCTTAGTCCCTCACAGGGGGCGAAACATTCAGTACTTC; CDR3aa: CASSLVPHRGRNIQYF
d_gene: TRBD2; j_gene: TRBJ2-5; v_gene: TRBV14; abundance: .; CDR3nt: TGTGCCAGCAGCCGACCGGGGGGTTTGGAAGAGACCCAGTACTTC; CDR3aa: CASSRPGGLEETQYF
d_gene: .; j_gene: TRBJ2-5; v_gene: TRBV11-3; abundance: .; CDR3nt: TGTGCCAGCAGCCCGGACAACCAAGAGACCCAGTACTTC; CDR3aa: CASSPDNQETQYF
d_gene: TRBD2; j_gene: TRBJ2-7; v_gene: TRBV13; abundance: .; CDR3nt: TGTGCCAGCAGCTTAGGTAGCGGGAGGACCTACGAGCAGTACTTC; CDR3aa: CASSLGSGRTYEQYF
d_gene: .; j_gene: TRBJ1-1; v_gene: TRBV7-9; abundance: .; CDR3nt: TGTGCCAGCAGCTTAGAGCTGGAGGGGCGTAACACTGAAGCTTTCTTT; CDR3aa: CASSLELEGRNTEAFF
d_gene: TRBD2; j_gene: TRBJ2-1; v_gene: TRBV29-1; abundance: .; CDR3nt: TGCAGCGTTGAAGATAGTTACCAGAGAACTAGCGGGAGCTCGAATGAGCAGTTCTTC; CDR3aa: CSVEDSYQRTSGSSNEQFF
d_gene: .; j_gene: TRBJ2-4; v_gene: TRBV29-1; abundance: .; CDR3nt: TGCAGCGTTAGGCCTGAAGATAGGTGGGGACACCCAGCCAAAAACATTCAGTACTTC; CDR3aa: CSVRPEDRWGHPAKNIQYF
d_gene: TRBD2; j_gene: TRBJ2-7; v_gene: TRBV15; abundance: once; CDR3nt: TGTGCCACCAGCAGGGGGGCAAGGCGGGGGGCCTCCTACGAGCAGTACTTC; CDR3aa: CATSRGARRGASYEQYF
d_gene: TRBD1; j_gene: TRBJ2-2; v_gene: TRBV7-7; abundance: .; CDR3nt: TGTGCCAGCAGCTCGGGACAGGGGGAGAACACCGGGGAGCTGTTTTTT; CDR3aa: CASSSGQGENTGELFF
d_gene: .; j_gene: TRBJ1-1; v_gene: TRBV5-1; abundance: .; CDR3nt: TGCGCCAGCAGCTTGAGACATCGGACTGAAGCTTTCTTT; CDR3aa: CASSLRHRTEAFF
d_gene: TRBD2; j_gene: TRBJ2-1; v_gene: TRBV27; abundance: .; CDR3nt: TGTGCCAGCAGTCGACCTCTCAAGCGGGATAAGAATGGAAATGAGCAGTTCTTC; CDR3aa: CASSRPLKRDKNGNEQFF
d_gene: TRBD2; j_gene: TRBJ2-1; v_gene: TRBV7-6; abundance: .; CDR3nt: TGTGCCAGCAGCCAGTGGACTAGCGGGAGCGTTGAGCAGTTCTTC; CDR3aa: CASSQWTSGSVEQFF
d_gene: TRBD1; j_gene: TRBJ2-5; v_gene: TRBV7-2; abundance: .; CDR3nt: TGTGCCAGCAGCTTTCGGGACAGGCAAGAGACCCAGTACTTC; CDR3aa: CASSFRDRQETQYF
d_gene: TRBD2; j_gene: TRBJ2-7; v_gene: TRBV28; abundance: .; CDR3nt: TGTGCCAGCAGTTTATACCTAGCGGGAGTTTCCTCCTACGAGCAGTACTTC; CDR3aa: CASSLYLAGVSSYEQYF
d_gene: .; j_gene: TRBJ2-5; v_gene: TRBV19; abundance: .; CDR3nt: TGTGCCAGTAGTACAGGGAAGAGGGAGACCCAGTACTTC; CDR3aa: CASSTGKRETQYF